These 6 T cell receptor beta chains were sequenced from one sample in a study of neurological immune-mediated disorders. MiXCR, run by TCRdb on the 5' RACE reads, gives a single entry per CDR3 protein. This table has about 28,000 distinct CDR3 sequences, 5% to 7.5% appearing once. The sequenced sample consisted of PBMCs. Source of these receptors: a woman aged 50 to 60 in good health.

In its sample, this clonotype ranks as medium-sized (0.01 to 0.1%). V gene TRBV20-1 combines with J gene TRBJ1-1; D is possibly TRBD1 (5 bases). The CDR3 totals 11 residues. Germline CDR1 DFQATT, CDR2 SNEGSKA (reference sequence). Trimming cost V 3 bases and J 10 bases, with 12 bases left between them. DNA for the CDR3: TGCAGTGCTAGTGGACCAGGGAGAGCTTTCTTT. The encoded protein is CSASGPGRAFF.

This clonotype was detected ten times or more. At one end, the junction sequence differs from germline, possibly due to a read error. The chain couples TRBV11-2 to TRBJ2-4; tentative D call: TRBD2 (6 bases). Germline assignment: CDR1 SGHAT and CDR2 FQNNGV. This CDR3 comprises 15 residues. The CDR3 reads CASSSHSGTGNVQYF. DNA for the CDR3: TGTGCCAGCAGCTCCCACTCAGGGACTGGAAACGTTCAGTACTTC.

There are many counts of this clonotype. The J gene is TRBJ2-2, the V gene TRBV5-1; the D is unclear. CDR1 SGHRS and CDR2 YFSETQ come from the germline V gene. The CDR3 length is 13 residues. V was cut by 0 bases and J by 5 bases, with 5 bases left in between. CDR3 bases: TGCGCCAGCAGCTTGGAGGGAACCGGGGAGCTGTTTTTT. Translating gives CASSLEGTGELFF.

This clonotype was detected many times. V is TRBV29-1 and J is TRBJ1-5, with TRBD1 matching 9 bases. J gave up 1 base and V 7 bases, and 2 bases lay outside the gene matches. Germline CDR1 reads SQVTM; CDR2 reads ANQGSEA. There are 13 residues in the CDR3. The CDR3 here is CSAGTGSNQPQHF. In DNA, the CDR3 is TGCAGCGCCGGGACAGGGAGCAATCAGCCCCAGCATTTT.

In this sample, this clonotype turned up a few times. A much larger clone sits a single nucleotide away, making a read error possible. The rearrangement links TRBV25-1 to TRBJ1-3; possible D gene TRBD1, 5 bases. Germline lookup yields CDR1 MGHDK and CDR2 SYGVNS. V was cut by 7 bases and J by 9 bases, with 10 bases left in between. The CDR3 consists of 11 residues. CDR3 bases: TGTGCCAGCACCCCGGGGGGCACCATATATTTT. This encodes CASTPGGTIYF.

At least ten counts were recorded for this clonotype. The gene calls are TRBV7-6 and TRBJ2-1, with TRBD1 identical over 11 bases. The CDR3 extends over 16 amino acids. The germline V gene encodes CDR1 SGHVS and CDR2 FNYEAQ. Trimming removed 2 bases from V and 7 bases from J; junction bases left unmatched: 7. The CDR3 sequence: CASSLIGDRGVNEQFF. In nucleotides, the CDR3 is TGTGCCAGCAGCTTAATTGGGGACAGGGGGGTGAATGAGCAGTTCTTC.